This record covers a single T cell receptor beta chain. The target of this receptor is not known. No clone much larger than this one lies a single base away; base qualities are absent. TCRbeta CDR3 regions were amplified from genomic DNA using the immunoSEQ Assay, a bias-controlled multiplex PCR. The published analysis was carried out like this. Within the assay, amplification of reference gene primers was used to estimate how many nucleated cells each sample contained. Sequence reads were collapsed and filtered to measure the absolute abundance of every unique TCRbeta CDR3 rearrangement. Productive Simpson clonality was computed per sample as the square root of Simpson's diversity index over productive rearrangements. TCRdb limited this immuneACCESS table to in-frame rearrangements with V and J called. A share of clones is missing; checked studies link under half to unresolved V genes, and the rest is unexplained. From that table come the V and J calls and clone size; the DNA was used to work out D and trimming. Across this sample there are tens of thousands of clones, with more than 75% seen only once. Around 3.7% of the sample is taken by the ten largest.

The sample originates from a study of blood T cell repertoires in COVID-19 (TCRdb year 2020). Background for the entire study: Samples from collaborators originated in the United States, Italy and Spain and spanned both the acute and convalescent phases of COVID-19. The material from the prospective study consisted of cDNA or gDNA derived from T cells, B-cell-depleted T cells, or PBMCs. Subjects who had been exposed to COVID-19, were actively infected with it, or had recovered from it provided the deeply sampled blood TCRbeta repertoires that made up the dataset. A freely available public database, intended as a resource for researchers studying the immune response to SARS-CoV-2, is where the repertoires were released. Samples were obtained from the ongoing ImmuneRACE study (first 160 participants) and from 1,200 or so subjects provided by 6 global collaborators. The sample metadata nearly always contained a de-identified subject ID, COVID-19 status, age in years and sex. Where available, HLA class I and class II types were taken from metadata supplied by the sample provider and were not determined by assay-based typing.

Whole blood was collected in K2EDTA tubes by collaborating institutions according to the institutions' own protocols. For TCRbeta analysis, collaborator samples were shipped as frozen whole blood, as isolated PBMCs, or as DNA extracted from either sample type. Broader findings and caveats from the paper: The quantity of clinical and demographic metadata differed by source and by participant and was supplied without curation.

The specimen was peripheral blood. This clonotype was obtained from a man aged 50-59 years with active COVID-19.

The CDR3 region has the sequence CASRPVGTDTQYF. The DNA reads as follows: TGTGCCAGCAGGCCAGTCGGGACAGATACGCAGTATTTT. Rearrangement joined TRBV11-2 to TRBJ2-3; the D gene cannot be named for sure. V lost 6 bases and J lost 3 bases; the stretch between them is 10 bases long. The CDR3 sequence holds 13 residues, the cysteine and phenylalanine included. The DNA shown is the 39-base CDR3, in frame from base 1. CDR1 and CDR2 are drawn from the germline V gene: SGHAT, FQNNGV.